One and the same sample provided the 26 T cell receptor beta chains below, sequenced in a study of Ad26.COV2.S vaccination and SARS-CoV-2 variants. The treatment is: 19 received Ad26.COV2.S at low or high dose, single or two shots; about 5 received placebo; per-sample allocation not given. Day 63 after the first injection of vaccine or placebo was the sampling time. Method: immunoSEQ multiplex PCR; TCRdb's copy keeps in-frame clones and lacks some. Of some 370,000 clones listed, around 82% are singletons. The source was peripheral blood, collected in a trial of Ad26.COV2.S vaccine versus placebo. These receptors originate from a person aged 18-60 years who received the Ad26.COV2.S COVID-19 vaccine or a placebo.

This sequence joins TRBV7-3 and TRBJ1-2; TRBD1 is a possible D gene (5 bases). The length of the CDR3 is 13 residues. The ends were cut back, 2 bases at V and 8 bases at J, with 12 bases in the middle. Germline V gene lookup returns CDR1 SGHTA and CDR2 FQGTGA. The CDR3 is CASSLRGHQGYTF. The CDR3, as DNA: TGTGCCAGCAGCTTACGGGGCCATCAAGGCTACACCTTC.

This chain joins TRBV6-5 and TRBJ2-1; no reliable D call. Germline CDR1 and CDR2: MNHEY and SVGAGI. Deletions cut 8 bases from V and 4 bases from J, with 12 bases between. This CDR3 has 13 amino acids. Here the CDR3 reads CASRLDQYNEQFF. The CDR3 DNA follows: TGTGCCAGCCGGTTGGACCAATACAATGAGCAGTTCTTC.

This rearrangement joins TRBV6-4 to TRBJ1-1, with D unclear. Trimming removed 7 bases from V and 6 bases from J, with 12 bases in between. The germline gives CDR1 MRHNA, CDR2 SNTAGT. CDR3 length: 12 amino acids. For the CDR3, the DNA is TGTGCCAGCAACGGTGCTGGGCCTGAAGCTTTCTTT. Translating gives CASNGAGPEAFF.

CDR3 coding DNA: TGTGCCAGCAGTTACCTTCGGGCAGGGGGGAACACTGAAGCTTTCTTT. Protein product: CASSYLRAGGNTEAFF. The chain uses TRBV6-5 and TRBJ1-1, with 7 nucleotides matching TRBD1. The CDR3 consists of 16 residues. Germline lookup yields CDR1 MNHEY and CDR2 SVGAGI. V gave up 2 bases and J gave up 1 base; unmatched junction bases: 7.

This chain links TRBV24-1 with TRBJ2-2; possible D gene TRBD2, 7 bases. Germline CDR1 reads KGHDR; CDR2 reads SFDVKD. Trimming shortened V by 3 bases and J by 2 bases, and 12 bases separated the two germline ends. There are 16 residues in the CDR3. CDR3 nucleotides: TGTGCCACCAGTGATCCGGGGGGACACAACACCGGGGAGCTGTTTTTT. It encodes CATSDPGGHNTGELFF.

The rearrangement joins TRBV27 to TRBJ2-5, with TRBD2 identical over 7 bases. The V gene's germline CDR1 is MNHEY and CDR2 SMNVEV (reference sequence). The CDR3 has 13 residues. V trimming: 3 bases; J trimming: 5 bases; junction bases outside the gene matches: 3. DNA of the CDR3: TGTGCCAGCAGTTTTCGGGGAGGGGAGACCCAGTACTTC. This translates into CASSFRGGETQYF.

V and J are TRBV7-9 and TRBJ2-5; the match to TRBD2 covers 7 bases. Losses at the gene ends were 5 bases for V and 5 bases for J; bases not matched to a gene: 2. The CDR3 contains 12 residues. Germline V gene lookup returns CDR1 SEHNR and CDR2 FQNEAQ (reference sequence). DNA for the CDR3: TGTGCCAGCAGCATCGGGGGGGAGACCCAGTACTTC. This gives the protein CASSIGGETQYF. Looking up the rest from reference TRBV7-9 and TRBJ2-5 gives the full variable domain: DTGVSQNPRHKITKRGQNVTFRCDPISEHNRLYWYRQTLGQGPEFLTYFQNEAQLEKSRLLSDRFSAERPKGSFSTLEIQRTEQGDSAMYLCASSIGGETQYFGPGTRLLVL.

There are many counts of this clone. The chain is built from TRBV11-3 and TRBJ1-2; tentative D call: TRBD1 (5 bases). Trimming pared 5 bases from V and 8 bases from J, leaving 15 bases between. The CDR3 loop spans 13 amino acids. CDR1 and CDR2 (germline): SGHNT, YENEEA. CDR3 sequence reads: CASSVSGGGGYTF. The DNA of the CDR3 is TGTGCCAGCAGCGTCAGCGGGGGAGGAGGCTACACCTTC.

The CDR3 DNA sequence: TGTGCCAGCAGTGTCGTAGGTTGGGCAGATACGCAGTATTTT. Amino acid sequence: CASSVVGWADTQYF. This chain connects TRBV6-4 to TRBJ2-3; D gene unclear. Germline CDR1 and CDR2: MRHNA and SNTAGT. The CDR3 consists of 14 residues. Trimming shortened V by 4 bases and J by 4 bases, and 12 bases separated the two germline ends.

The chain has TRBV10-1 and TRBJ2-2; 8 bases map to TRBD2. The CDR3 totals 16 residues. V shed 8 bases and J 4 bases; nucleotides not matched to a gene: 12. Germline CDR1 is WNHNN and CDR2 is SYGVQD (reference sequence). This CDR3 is CASGHGSGRGTGELFF. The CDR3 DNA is TGCGCCAGCGGGCACGGAAGCGGGAGAGGCACCGGGGAGCTGTTTTTT.

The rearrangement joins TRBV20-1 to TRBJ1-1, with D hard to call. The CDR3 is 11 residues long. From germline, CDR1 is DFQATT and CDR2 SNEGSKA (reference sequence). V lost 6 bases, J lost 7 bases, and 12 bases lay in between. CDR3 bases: TGCAGTGCGGCGGAAGGGCGTGAAGCTTTCTTT. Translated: CSAAEGREAFF.

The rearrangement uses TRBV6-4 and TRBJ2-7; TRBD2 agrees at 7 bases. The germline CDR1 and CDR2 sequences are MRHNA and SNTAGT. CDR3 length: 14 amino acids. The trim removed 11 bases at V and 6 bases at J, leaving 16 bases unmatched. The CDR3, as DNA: TGTGCCCTATTGGGAGCGGGACGTCTTTCCGAGCAGTACTTC. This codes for CALLGAGRLSEQYF.

The DNA for the CDR3 is TGTGCCAGCAGACCTACACCCTTTGAAGGGGTTTTTACCTTC. Translation: CASRPTPFEGVFTF. This chain connects TRBV5-6 to TRBJ1-2; a possible D gene is TRBD1 (5 bases). Trimming took 5 bases from V and 14 from J, leaving 25 bases between them. Looked up from germline, CDR1 is SGHDT and CDR2 is YYEEEE. The CDR3 has 14 residues.

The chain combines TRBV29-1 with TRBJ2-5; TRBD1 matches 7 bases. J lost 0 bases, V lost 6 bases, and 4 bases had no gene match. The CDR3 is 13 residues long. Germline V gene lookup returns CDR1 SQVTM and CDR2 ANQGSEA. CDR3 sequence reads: CSVPQGYQETQYF. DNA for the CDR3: TGCAGCGTACCACAGGGGTACCAAGAGACCCAGTACTTC.

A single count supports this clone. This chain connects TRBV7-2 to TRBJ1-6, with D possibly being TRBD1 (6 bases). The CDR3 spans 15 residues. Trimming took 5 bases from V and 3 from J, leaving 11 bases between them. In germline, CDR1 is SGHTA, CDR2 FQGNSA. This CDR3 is CASSPGQHYNSPLHF. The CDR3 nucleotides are TGTGCCAGCAGCCCCGGACAGCACTATAATTCACCCCTCCACTTT.

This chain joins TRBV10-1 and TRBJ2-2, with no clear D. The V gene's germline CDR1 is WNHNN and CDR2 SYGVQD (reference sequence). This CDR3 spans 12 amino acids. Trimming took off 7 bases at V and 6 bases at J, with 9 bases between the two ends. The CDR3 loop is CASMTSSGELFF. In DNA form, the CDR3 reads TGCGCCAGCATGACCTCGTCCGGGGAGCTGTTTTTT.

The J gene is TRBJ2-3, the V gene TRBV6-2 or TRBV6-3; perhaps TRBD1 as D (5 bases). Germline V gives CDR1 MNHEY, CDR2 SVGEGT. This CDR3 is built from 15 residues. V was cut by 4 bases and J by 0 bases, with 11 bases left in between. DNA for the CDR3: TGTGCCAGCAGTTTTGGGGCGGTTAGCACAGATACGCAGTATTTT. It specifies CASSFGAVSTDTQYF.

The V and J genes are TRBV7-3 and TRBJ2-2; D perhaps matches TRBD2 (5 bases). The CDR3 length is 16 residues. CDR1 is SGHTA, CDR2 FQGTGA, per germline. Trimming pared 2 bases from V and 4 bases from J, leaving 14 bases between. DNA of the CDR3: TGTGCCAGCAGCTTATATGCTAGCCGAAGCACCGGGGAGCTGTTTTTT. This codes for CASSLYASRSTGELFF.

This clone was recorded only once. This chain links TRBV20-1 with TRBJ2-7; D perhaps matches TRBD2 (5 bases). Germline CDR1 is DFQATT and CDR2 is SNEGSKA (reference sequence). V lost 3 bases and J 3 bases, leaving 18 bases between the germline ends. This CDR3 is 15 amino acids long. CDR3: CSASGGRGNHYEQYF. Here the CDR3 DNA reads TGCAGTGCTAGTGGAGGCAGAGGAAACCACTACGAGCAGTACTTC.

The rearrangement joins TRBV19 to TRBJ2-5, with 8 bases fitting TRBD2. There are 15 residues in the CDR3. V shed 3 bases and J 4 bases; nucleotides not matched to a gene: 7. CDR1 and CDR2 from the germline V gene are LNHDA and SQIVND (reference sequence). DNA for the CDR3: TGTGCCAGTAGTATCAACGGGAGGGCCAGAGAGACCCAGTACTTC. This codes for CASSINGRARETQYF.

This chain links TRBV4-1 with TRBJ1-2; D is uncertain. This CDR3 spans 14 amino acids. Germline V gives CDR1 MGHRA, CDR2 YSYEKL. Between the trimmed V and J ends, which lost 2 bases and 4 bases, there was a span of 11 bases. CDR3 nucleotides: TGCGCCAGCAGCCAACACCTGGTGAGCTATGGCTACACCTTC. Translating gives CASSQHLVSYGYTF.

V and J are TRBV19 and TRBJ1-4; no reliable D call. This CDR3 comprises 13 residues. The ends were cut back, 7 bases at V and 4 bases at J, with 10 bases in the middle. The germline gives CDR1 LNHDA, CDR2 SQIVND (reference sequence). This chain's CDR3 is CASNTVGNEKLFF. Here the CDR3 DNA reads TGTGCCAGTAATACTGTTGGTAATGAAAAACTGTTTTTT. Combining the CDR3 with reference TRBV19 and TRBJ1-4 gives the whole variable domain DGGITQSPKYLFRKEGQNVTLSCEQNLNHDAMYWYRQDPGQGLRLIYYSQIVNDFQKGDIAEGYSVSREKKESFPLTVTSAQKNPTAFYLCASNTVGNEKLFFGSGTQLSVL.

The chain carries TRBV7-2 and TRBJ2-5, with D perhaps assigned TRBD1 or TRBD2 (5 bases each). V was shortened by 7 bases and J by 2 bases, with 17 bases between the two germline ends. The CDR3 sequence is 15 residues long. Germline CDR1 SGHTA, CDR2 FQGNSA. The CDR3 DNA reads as TGTGCCAGCACTCGACGGGGCATAGAACAAGAGACCCAGTACTTC. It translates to CASTRRGIEQETQYF.

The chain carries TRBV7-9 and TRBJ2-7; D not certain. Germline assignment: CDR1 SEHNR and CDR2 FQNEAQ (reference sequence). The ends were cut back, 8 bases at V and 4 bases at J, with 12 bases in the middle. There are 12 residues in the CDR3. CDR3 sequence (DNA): TGTGCCAGCTCTTATCGATCTTACGAGCAGTACTTC. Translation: CASSYRSYEQYF. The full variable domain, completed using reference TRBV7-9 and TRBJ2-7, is DTGVSQNPRHKITKRGQNVTFRCDPISEHNRLYWYRQTLGQGPEFLTYFQNEAQLEKSRLLSDRFSAERPKGSFSTLEIQRTEQGDSAMYLCASSYRSYEQYFGPGTRLTVT.

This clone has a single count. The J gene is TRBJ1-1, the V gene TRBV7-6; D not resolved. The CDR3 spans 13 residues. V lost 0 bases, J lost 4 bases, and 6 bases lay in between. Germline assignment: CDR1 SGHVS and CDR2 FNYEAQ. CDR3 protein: CASSLAGITEAFF. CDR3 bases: TGTGCCAGCAGCTTAGCGGGCATCACTGAAGCTTTCTTT.

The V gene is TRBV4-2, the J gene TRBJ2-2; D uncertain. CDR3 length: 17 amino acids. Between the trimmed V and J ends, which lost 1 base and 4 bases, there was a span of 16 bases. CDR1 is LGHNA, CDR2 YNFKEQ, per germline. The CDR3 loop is CASSQAAAAAFTGELFF. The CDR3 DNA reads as TGTGCCAGCAGCCAAGCGGCAGCTGCCGCGTTCACCGGGGAGCTGTTTTTT.